Listed below are T cell receptor beta chains from one sample, sequenced in a study of blood T cell repertoires in COVID-19. TCRdb's table, derived via immunoSEQ multiplex PCR, lists solely in-frame clones and lacks some. The table includes 150,000 to 200,000 clones, roughly 80% detected once. The sample taken for sequencing was peripheral blood. Source of these receptors: a woman aged 40 to 49 with COVID-19, enrolled during active disease. The CDR3 runs from the conserved cysteine through the conserved F or W. Fields, in order: J gene, V gene, D gene, clone size, CDR3 DNA, CDR3 protein. A D gene is named only where the DNA matches it firmly. Size values are once, few and many counts, or a class for expanded clones, and some rows have none.

j_call: TRBJ2-1; v_call: TRBV7-3; d_call: .; clone_size: .; cdr3_nt: TGTGCCAGCAGCGCGGACTACGGCAATGAGCAGTTCTTC; cdr3_aa: CASSADYGNEQFF
j_call: TRBJ2-2; v_call: TRBV18; d_call: TRBD2; clone_size: .; cdr3_nt: TGTGCCAGCTCATCGGGACTAGCGGTTACCGGGGAGCTGTTTTTT; cdr3_aa: CASSSGLAVTGELFF
j_call: TRBJ2-6; v_call: TRBV4-2; d_call: .; clone_size: .; cdr3_nt: TGTGCCAGCAGCCAAGGGGTAGGACTCGCTGGGGCCAACGTCCTGACTTTC; cdr3_aa: CASSQGVGLAGANVLTF
j_call: TRBJ2-2; v_call: TRBV20-1; d_call: .; clone_size: .; cdr3_nt: TGCAGTGCTAGTATGGCAACCCCGAGGACCGGGGAGCTGTTTTTT; cdr3_aa: CSASMATPRTGELFF
j_call: TRBJ2-3; v_call: TRBV7-3; d_call: TRBD2; clone_size: .; cdr3_nt: TGTGCCAGCAGCTTAAGCCTGGCGGGGGGAAGCACAGATACGCAGTATTTT; cdr3_aa: CASSLSLAGGSTDTQYF
j_call: TRBJ2-2; v_call: TRBV5-4; d_call: TRBD2; clone_size: .; cdr3_nt: TGTGCCAGCAGTCCCAGACTAGCGGGAGGGCTGGCCGGGGAGCTGTTTTTT; cdr3_aa: CASSPRLAGGLAGELFF
j_call: TRBJ2-1; v_call: TRBV7-8; d_call: TRBD2; clone_size: .; cdr3_nt: TGTGCCAGCAGCCATAGCGGGAGGAGCTCCTACAATGAGCAGTTCTTC; cdr3_aa: CASSHSGRSSYNEQFF
j_call: TRBJ2-3; v_call: TRBV5-1; d_call: .; clone_size: .; cdr3_nt: TGCGCCAGCAGCTCCAGGGAATCGGATACGCAGTATTTT; cdr3_aa: CASSSRESDTQYF
j_call: TRBJ2-7; v_call: TRBV30; d_call: TRBD2; clone_size: few; cdr3_nt: TGTGCTGCAGGGAGGGACTACGAGCAGTACTTC; cdr3_aa: CAAGRDYEQYF
j_call: TRBJ2-2; v_call: TRBV4-1; d_call: TRBD2; clone_size: .; cdr3_nt: TGCGCCAGCAGCCCGATTGCCGGGAGGCGAACCGGGGAGCTGTTTTTT; cdr3_aa: CASSPIAGRRTGELFF
j_call: TRBJ2-1; v_call: TRBV29-1; d_call: TRBD2; clone_size: .; cdr3_nt: TGCAGCGTCCAGCTACTAGCGGGGGGGCAGGGTGAGCAGTTCTTC; cdr3_aa: CSVQLLAGGQGEQFF
j_call: TRBJ2-1; v_call: TRBV25-1; d_call: .; clone_size: .; cdr3_nt: TGTGCCAGCAGTGAACAAGGCTACAGCTCCTACAATGAGCAGTTCTTC; cdr3_aa: CASSEQGYSSYNEQFF
j_call: TRBJ1-1; v_call: TRBV3-1/TRBV3-2; d_call: .; clone_size: .; cdr3_nt: TGTGCCAGCAGCCAGGCAGGGAAGGGCACCGAAGCTTTCTTT; cdr3_aa: CASSQAGKGTEAFF
j_call: TRBJ2-1; v_call: TRBV5-1; d_call: .; clone_size: .; cdr3_nt: TGCGCCAGCAGCCCCTCCCGCGGGGTGGATGAGCAGTTCTTC; cdr3_aa: CASSPSRGVDEQFF
j_call: TRBJ2-1; v_call: TRBV11-2; d_call: .; clone_size: .; cdr3_nt: TGTGCCAGCAGTGGAGGCGAGGAGCAGTTCTTC; cdr3_aa: CASSGGEEQFF
j_call: TRBJ1-6; v_call: TRBV20-1; d_call: .; clone_size: .; cdr3_nt: TGCAGTGCTAGTCTTGGCCTCGAATCACCCCTCCACTTT; cdr3_aa: CSASLGLESPLHF
j_call: TRBJ2-6; v_call: TRBV4-1; d_call: TRBD1; clone_size: few; cdr3_nt: TGCGCCAGCAGTCCTCAGGGGGTGGGCCCGGGAAAGGGGGCCAACGTCCTGACTTTC; cdr3_aa: CASSPQGVGPGKGANVLTF
j_call: TRBJ1-1; v_call: TRBV4-1; d_call: TRBD1; clone_size: .; cdr3_nt: TGCGCCAGCAGCCAAGGAACAGGGGTGAACACTGAAGCTTTCTTT; cdr3_aa: CASSQGTGVNTEAFF
j_call: TRBJ1-6; v_call: TRBV7-8; d_call: TRBD1; clone_size: .; cdr3_nt: TGTGCCAGCAGCCCGGACAGGGTGAATTCACCCCTCCACTTT; cdr3_aa: CASSPDRVNSPLHF
j_call: TRBJ1-2; v_call: TRBV4-1; d_call: .; clone_size: .; cdr3_nt: TGCGCCAGCAGCCACCGTGGGGGGGGTAACTATGGCTACACCTTC; cdr3_aa: CASSHRGGGNYGYTF
j_call: TRBJ2-2; v_call: TRBV30; d_call: .; clone_size: many; cdr3_nt: TGTGCCTGGAGTCGAGGAGGGGCCTCTTACACCGGGGAGCTGTTTTTT; cdr3_aa: CAWSRGGASYTGELFF
j_call: TRBJ2-7; v_call: TRBV28; d_call: .; clone_size: .; cdr3_nt: TGTGCCTACACAGGGCCCGACTCCTACGAGCAGTACTTC; cdr3_aa: CAYTGPDSYEQYF
j_call: TRBJ2-5; v_call: TRBV18; d_call: TRBD2; clone_size: .; cdr3_nt: TGTGCCAGCTCTCGCGGCGGGGGAGAGACCCAGTACTTC; cdr3_aa: CASSRGGGETQYF
j_call: TRBJ1-3; v_call: TRBV10-1; d_call: .; clone_size: .; cdr3_nt: TGCGCCAGCATAAAGCCTCACACCATATATTTT; cdr3_aa: CASIKPHTIYF
j_call: TRBJ1-4; v_call: TRBV7-9; d_call: .; clone_size: .; cdr3_nt: TGTGCCAGCAGCTTCAGACATAATGAAAAACTGTTTTTT; cdr3_aa: CASSFRHNEKLFF
j_call: TRBJ1-2; v_call: TRBV5-5; d_call: TRBD1; clone_size: .; cdr3_nt: TGTGCCAGCAGTACCGGGACAGATTATGGCTACACCTTC; cdr3_aa: CASSTGTDYGYTF
j_call: TRBJ1-6; v_call: TRBV10-2; d_call: .; clone_size: .; cdr3_nt: TGCGCCAGCAGTGAGCCCTCAGTGGGGGGGGCCGCTTCACCCCTCCACTTT; cdr3_aa: CASSEPSVGGAASPLHF
j_call: TRBJ1-1; v_call: TRBV6-5; d_call: .; clone_size: .; cdr3_nt: TGTGCCAGCCAAAGGGGATCGGAGACTGAAGCTTTCTTT; cdr3_aa: CASQRGSETEAFF